This T cell receptor beta chain was recovered during a study of T cells in tuberculosis. The wider study: The T cells targeted glucose monomycolate, a mycobacterial lipid, via CD1B. Broader study findings: Samples were chosen by availability of cryopreserved specimens. Classification accuracy was around 90% (AUROC 0.7 to 0.95) with the GMM-specific repertoire.

V lost 2 bases to trimming and J lost 1 base, with 3 bases between them. The CDR3 is 13 residues long. The germline V gene has CDR1 MRHNA and CDR2 SNTAGT. Sequenced by immunoSEQ multiplex PCR; TCRdb stores in-frame clones only, minus some. Of over 30,000 clones in the sample, approximately 90% were seen once. Regarding this clone: Antigen unknown.

Tuberculin skin test and IGRA determined adolescents' latent tuberculosis status at entry. This sequence was found in a donor aged 5-35 years with latent tuberculosis or without tuberculosis infection. Some clones in this sample may be carry-over from other donors' samples. The sample consisted of PBMCs. The chain has TRBV6-4 and TRBJ2-1; D gene uncertain. In DNA, the CDR3 is TGTGCCAGCAGTGACCTGTCCTACAATGAGCAGTTCTTC. It encodes CASSDLSYNEQFF.